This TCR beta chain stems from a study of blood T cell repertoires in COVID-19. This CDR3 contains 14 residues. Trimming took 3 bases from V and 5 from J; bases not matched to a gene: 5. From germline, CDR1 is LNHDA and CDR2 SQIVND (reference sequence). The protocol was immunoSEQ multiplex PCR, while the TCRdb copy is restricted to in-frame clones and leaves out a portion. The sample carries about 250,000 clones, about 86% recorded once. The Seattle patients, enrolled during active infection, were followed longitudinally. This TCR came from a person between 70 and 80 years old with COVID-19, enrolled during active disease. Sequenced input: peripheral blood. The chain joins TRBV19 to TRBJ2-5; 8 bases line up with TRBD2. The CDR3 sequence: CASSIAAGDETQYF. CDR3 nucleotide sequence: TGTGCCAGTAGTATCGCAGCGGGAGACGAGACCCAGTACTTC.